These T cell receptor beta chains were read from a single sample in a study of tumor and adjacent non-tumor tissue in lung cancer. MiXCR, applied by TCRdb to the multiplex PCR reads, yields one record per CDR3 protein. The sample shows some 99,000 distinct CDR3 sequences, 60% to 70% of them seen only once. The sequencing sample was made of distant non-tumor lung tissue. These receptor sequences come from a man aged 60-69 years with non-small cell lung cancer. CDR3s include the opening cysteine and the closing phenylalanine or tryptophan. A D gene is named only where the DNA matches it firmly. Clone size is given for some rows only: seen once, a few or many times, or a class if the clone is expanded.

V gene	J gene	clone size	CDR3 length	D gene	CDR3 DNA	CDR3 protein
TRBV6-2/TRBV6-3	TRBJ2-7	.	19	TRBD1	TGTGCCAGCAGTTACTCGAGAGGACAGGCCTCCCCTTACTCCTACGAGCGGTACTTC	CASSYSRGQASPYSYERYF
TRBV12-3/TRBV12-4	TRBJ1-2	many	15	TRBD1	TGTGCCAGCAGTTTTGGACAGGTTAAGCCCTATGGCTACACCTTC	CASSFGQVKPYGYTF
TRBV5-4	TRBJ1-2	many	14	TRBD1	TGTGCCAGCAGCCCGACAGGGGGTGGCTATGGCTACACCTTC	CASSPTGGGYGYTF
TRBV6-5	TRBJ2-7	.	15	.	TGTGCCAGCTCCCTCGGGACCAGCGAATCCTACGAGCAGTACTTC	CASSLGTSESYEQYF
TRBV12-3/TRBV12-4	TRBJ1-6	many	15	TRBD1	TGTGCCAGCAGCCCGGGGACAGGGTTCAATTCACCCCTCCACTTT	CASSPGTGFNSPLHF
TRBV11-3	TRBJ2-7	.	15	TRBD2	TGTGTCAGCCGCGGGGGGCTAGCGGGAGTTGGCGATCAGTACTTC	CVSRGGLAGVGDQYF
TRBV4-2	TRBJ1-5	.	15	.	TGTGCTAGCAGCGCTAACAGGGACTTTAATCAGACCCAGCATTTT	CASSANRDFNQTQHF
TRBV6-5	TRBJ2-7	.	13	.	TGTGCCAGCAGGCTCGTGCACACCTACGAGCAGTACTTC	CASRLVHTYEQYF
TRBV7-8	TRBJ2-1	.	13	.	TGTGCCAGCAGTCAAGAGGGGTTCTATGAACAGTTCTTC	CASSQEGFYEQFF
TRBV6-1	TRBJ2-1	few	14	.	TGTGCCAGCAATCAGATTGAATCCTACAATGAGCAGTTCTTC	CASNQIESYNEQFF
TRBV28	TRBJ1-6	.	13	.	TGCGTCAGCAGTCTACAAGATAATTCACCCCTCCACTTT	CVSSLQDNSPLHF
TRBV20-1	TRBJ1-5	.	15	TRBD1	TGCAGTGCGCGAACAGGGGGGAATAGCAATCAGCAACAGCATTTT	CSARTGGNSNQQQHF
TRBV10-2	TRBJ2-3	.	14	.	TGCGCCAGCAGATCGGGGCTTCCCACAGATACGCAGTATTTT	CASRSGLPTDTQYF
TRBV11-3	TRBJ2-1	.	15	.	TGTGTCAGCAGCTTCCAGGGGAAGGCCCTCAATGAGCAATTATTC	CVSSFQGKALNEQLF
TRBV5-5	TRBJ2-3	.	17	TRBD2	TGTGCCAGCAGCCTGGGAGGGGCTAGCGGAGGGGCAGATACGCAGTATTTT	CASSLGGASGGADTQYF
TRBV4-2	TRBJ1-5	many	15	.	TGTGCCAGCAGCCAAGGGGGGAATAGCAATCAGCCCCAGCATTTT	CASSQGGNSNQPQHF
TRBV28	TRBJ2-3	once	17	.	TGTGCCAGCAGGCCTAACCTCAGATTAGCTGAAGGGGATACGCAGTATTTT	CASRPNLRLAEGDTQYF
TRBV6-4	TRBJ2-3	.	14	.	TGCGCCAGCAGTCTCGGGGGCAACACAGAAACGCAGTATTTT	CASSLGGNTETQYF
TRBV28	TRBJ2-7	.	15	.	TGTGCCGGCAGTTTATCGGGACTGATGACCTACGAGCAGTATTTC	CAGSLSGLMTYEQYF
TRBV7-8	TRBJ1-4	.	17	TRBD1	TGTGCCAGCAGCGCTTCCGGGACAGGTCCCACTAATGGAAAACCGTTTTTT	CASSASGTGPTNGKPFF
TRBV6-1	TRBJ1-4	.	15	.	TGTGCCAGCAGTGAATGGACGACCTCTAATGAAAAACTGTTTTTC	CASSEWTTSNEKLFF
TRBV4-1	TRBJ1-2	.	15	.	TGCTCCAGCAGCCAGGATTTACTCGAGGGGAGAGGCTACACCTTC	CSSSQDLLEGRGYTF
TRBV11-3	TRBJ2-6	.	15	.	TGTGCCAGTAGCCTACAGGGTTTTGGGGCCAACGTCCTGACTTTC	CASSLQGFGANVLTF
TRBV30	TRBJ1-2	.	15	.	TGTGCCTGGAGAGACCCCCGCGTGACACTTTATGGCTACACCTTC	CAWRDPRVTLYGYTF
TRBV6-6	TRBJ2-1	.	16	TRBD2	TGTGCCAGCAGCCAATACGGGACTAGCGGGAGCCGTGAGCAGTTCTTC	CASSQYGTSGSREQFF
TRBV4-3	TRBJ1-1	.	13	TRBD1	TGCGCCAGCAGCCGAGACAGGGCGAGTGAAGCTTTCTTT	CASSRDRASEAFF
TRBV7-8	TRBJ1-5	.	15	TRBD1	TGTGCCAGCAGTCCCAGGGACAGCACGTATCAGCCCCAGCATTTT	CASSPRDSTYQPQHF
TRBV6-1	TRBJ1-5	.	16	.	TGTGCCAGCAGGGCAGAGGACGGGAGCAGCAATCAGGCCCAGCATTTT	CASRAEDGSSNQAQHF
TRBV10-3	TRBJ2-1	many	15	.	TGTGCCATCAGTGACCGGGGACTTAAAGGCAATGAGCAGTTCTTC	CAISDRGLKGNEQFF
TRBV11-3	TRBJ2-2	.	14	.	TGTGCCAACAGCCTCGAGGAGCTCACCGAGGAGCTGTTTTTT	CANSLEELTEELFF
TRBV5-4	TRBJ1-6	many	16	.	TGTGCCAGCAGCTTGGTTACGGACCAATTCAATTCACCCCTCCACTTT	CASSLVTDQFNSPLHF
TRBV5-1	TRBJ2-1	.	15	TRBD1	TGCGCCAGCAGACTCAACGGACAGGGATACAATGAGCAGTTCTTC	CASRLNGQGYNEQFF
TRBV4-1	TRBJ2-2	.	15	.	TGCGTCAGCAGCCCTATCGGAGAAAACACTGGGGAGCTGTTTTTT	CVSSPIGENTGELFF
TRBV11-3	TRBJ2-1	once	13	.	TGTGCCAGCAGCGTGGGACCGAACAATGAGCAGTTCTTC	CASSVGPNNEQFF
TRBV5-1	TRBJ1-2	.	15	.	TGCGCCAGCAGCTTTGGCCGGGTGCAGGGATATGGCTACACCTTC	CASSFGRVQGYGYTF
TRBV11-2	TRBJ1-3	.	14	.	TGTGCCAGCAGCTTTCGGATCTCTGAAAACACCATATATTTT	CASSFRISENTIYF
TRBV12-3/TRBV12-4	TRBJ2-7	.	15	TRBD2	TGTGCCAGCAGGCCGGAGACTAGCGGGATCTACGAGCATTACTTC	CASRPETSGIYEHYF
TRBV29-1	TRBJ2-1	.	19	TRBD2	TGCAACGTTGCCGTGGCCGGGACTAGCGGGAGTATGGTCCACAATGAGCAGTTCTTC	CNVAVAGTSGSMVHNEQFF
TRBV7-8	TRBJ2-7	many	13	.	TGTGCCAGCAGCTTAGCGCGTGACAGACGGCAGTACTTC	CASSLARDRRQYF
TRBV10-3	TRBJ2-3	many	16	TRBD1	TGTGCCATCAGTGACCCCCTGGGGGGGACAGGGGATACGCAGTATTTT	CAISDPLGGTGDTQYF
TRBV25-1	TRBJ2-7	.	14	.	TGTGCCAGGAGCGGTAGTGCGGGTACCTACGAGCTGTACTTC	CARSGSAGTYELYF
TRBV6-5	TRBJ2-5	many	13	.	TGTGCCAGCAGTTACGGGGCCAGAGAGACCCAGTACTTC	CASSYGARETQYF
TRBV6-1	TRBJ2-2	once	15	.	TGTGCCAGCACAGGCGCAGCGTCGAACACCGGGGAGCTGTCTTTT	CASTGAASNTGELSF
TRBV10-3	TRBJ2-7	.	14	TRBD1	TGTGCCATCAATGGTGACAGGGGGTGGTACGAGCAGTACTTC	CAINGDRGWYEQYF
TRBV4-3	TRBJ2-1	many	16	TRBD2	TGCGCCAGCAGCTCCCGAGCGGGAGTTGGCTACAATGAGCAGTTCTTC	CASSSRAGVGYNEQFF
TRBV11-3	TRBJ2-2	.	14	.	TGTGCCAGCAGCTCAGGGACGCGGACCGGGGTACTGTTTTTT	CASSSGTRTGVLFF
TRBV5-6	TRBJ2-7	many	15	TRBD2	TGTGCCAGCAGCTTGTCGCCTAGCGGGATCTCTCGGCAGTACTTC	CASSLSPSGISRQYF
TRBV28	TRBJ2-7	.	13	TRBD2	TGTGGCAGCAGTTCAATCGGGACTAGTGTAAAGTGTTTC	CGSSSIGTSVKCF
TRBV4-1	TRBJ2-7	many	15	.	TGCGCCAGCAGCCGAGGATATGGGGGAGCCTACGAGCAGTACTTC	CASSRGYGGAYEQYF
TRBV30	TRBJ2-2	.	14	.	TGTGCCTGGAGGAGGGACTTGAACACCGGGGAGCTGTTTTTT	CAWRRDLNTGELFF
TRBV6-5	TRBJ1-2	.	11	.	TGTGCCAGCAAGGGTCTGAATGGCTGCACCTTC	CASKGLNGCTF
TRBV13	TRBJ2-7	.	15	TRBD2	TGCGCCAGCTGCATTGCTAGCGGGGGGGCCACCGAGCAGTACTTC	CASCIASGGATEQYF
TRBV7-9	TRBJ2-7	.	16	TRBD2	TGTGCCAGCAGCCTAAGCGGGGGAATCCATCCCTATAAGCAGTACTTC	CASSLSGGIHPYKQYF
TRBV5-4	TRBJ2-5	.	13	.	TGTGCCAGCAGCCCCGGGATGCCGGTGACCCGGTACTTC	CASSPGMPVTRYF
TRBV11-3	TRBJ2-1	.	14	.	TGTGCCAGCAGTAGGGAAGGGCTAGCGAATGAGCAGTTCTTC	CASSREGLANEQFF
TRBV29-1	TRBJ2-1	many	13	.	TGCAGCGTTGAAGGGAGCTCCTACAATGAGCAGTTCTTC	CSVEGSSYNEQFF
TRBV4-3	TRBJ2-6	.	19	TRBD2	TGCGCCAGCAGCCAACGACTAGCGAGAGTTTCGGCTGGGGCCAACGTCCTGACTTTC	CASSQRLARVSAGANVLTF
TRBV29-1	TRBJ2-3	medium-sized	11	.	TGCAGCTCCCGCCAGGGAGATACGCAGTATTTT	CSSRQGDTQYF
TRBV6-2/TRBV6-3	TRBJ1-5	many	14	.	TGTGCCAGCAGTTATTCGGTTAGCAATCAGCCCCAGCATTTT	CASSYSVSNQPQHF
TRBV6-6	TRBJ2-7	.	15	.	TGTGCCAGCAGGAACATAAGGGTCGCCCGCTACGATCAGTACTTC	CASRNIRVARYDQYF